This T cell receptor beta chain was documented in a study of blood T cells in healthy people across ages. Turning to this clonotype: Its matching antigen is unknown.

A J-beta primer mix and a sample-barcoded 5' primer were used in a second PCR of about 7 to 12 cycles. TCRdb itself ran the 5' RACE reads through MiXCR, one entry per CDR3 protein. The table has some 900,000 distinct CDR3 sequences, 45% to 50% seen once. Study results and limitations: Unsorted PBMC input precluded a conclusive naive versus antigen-experienced comparison. The study found more naive CD4+ cells and higher diversity in long-lived than aged donors.

Sample donors were healthy Caucasian individuals that came from Russia, aged roughly 6 to 90. Total RNA extraction produced at least 5.5 micrograms (per sample) for the study. CDR1 KGHDR and CDR2 SFDVKD come from the germline V gene. V shed 3 bases, J shed 3 bases, and the junction held 5 bases outside the gene matches. The CDR3 loop spans 15 amino acids. This clonotype was obtained from a man between 25 and 39 years old in good health. This sequence joins TRBV24-1 and TRBJ2-3; TRBD2 agrees at 7 bases. Source material: blood. The CDR3 DNA is TGTGCCACCAGTGATCTGAGCGGGGAGACAGATACGCAGTATTTT. Encoded protein: CATSDLSGETDTQYF.